A single sample gave rise to the 6 T cell receptor beta chains below, sequenced in a study of response to subunit inactivated influenza vaccine. TCRdb processed the RT-PCR reads anew with MiXCR; each CDR3 protein has one entry. Here the sample spans 630,000 or so distinct CDR3 sequences, about 15% being singletons. The source material was PBMCs from blood, sampled 11 to 12 days after vaccination. The receptors derive from a man aged 45 to 65 who received an inactivated influenza vaccine.

The chain links TRBV14 to TRBJ1-4, with no clear D. The germline gives CDR1 SGHDN, CDR2 FVKESK. This CDR3 spans 12 amino acids. The ends were cut back, 5 bases at V and 10 bases at J, with 11 bases in the middle. CDR3 sequence reads: CASSYDMGKLFF. CDR3 bases: TGTGCCAGCAGCTACGACATGGGAAAACTGTTTTTT.

This clonotype was detected only a few times. V gene TRBV7-2 combines with J gene TRBJ2-3, with a tentative D call TRBD2 (6 bases). V lost 5 bases and J 2 bases, leaving 17 bases between the germline ends. The CDR3 spans 16 residues. Germline CDR1 and CDR2: SGHTA and FQGNSA. The CDR3 spells CASSRGAEGLTDTQYF. The DNA of the CDR3 is TGTGCCAGCAGCCGTGGGGCGGAGGGACTCACAGATACGCAGTATTTT.

A few counts support this clonotype. The chain couples TRBV5-1 to TRBJ1-2, with 9 bases lining up with TRBD1. J lost 5 bases, V lost 0 bases, and 5 bases had no gene match. This CDR3 comprises 15 residues. Germline-derived CDR1 and CDR2 are SGHRS and YFSETQ. The CDR3 spells CASSLEQGAQYGYTF. Here the CDR3 DNA reads TGCGCCAGCAGCTTGGAACAGGGGGCGCAGTATGGCTACACCTTC.

The table lists this clonotype with many counts. V is TRBV28 and J is TRBJ2-1; TRBD1 matches 9 bases. Looked up from germline, CDR1 is MDHEN and CDR2 is SYDVKM. The CDR3 spans 18 residues. J gave up 0 bases and V 6 bases, and 12 bases lay outside the gene matches. The CDR3 sequence: CASSSGQGIMSSYNEQFF. DNA of the CDR3: TGTGCCAGCAGCTCCGGACAGGGGATCATGAGCTCCTACAATGAGCAGTTCTTC. The complete variable domain, with remaining parts taken from reference TRBV28 and TRBJ2-1, reads DVKVTQSSRYLVKRTGEKVFLECVQDMDHENMFWYRQDPGLGLRLIYFSYDVKMKEKGDIPEGYSVSREKKERFSLILESASTNQTSMYLCASSSGQGIMSSYNEQFFGPGTRLTVL.

The chain links TRBV5-1 to TRBJ1-2, with D tentatively TRBD1 (6 bases). Trimming shortened V by 3 bases and J by 4 bases, and 16 bases separated the two germline ends. The CDR3 totals 15 residues. CDR1 SGHRS and CDR2 YFSETQ come from the germline V gene. As DNA, the CDR3 is TGCGCCAGCAGCTACTCCGCTGGGACATCCTATGGCTACACCTTC. Translating it yields CASSYSAGTSYGYTF.

This clonotype has just a few counts. The chain links TRBV29-1 to TRBJ2-2; the D is unclear. Trimming cost V 4 bases and J 4 bases, with 7 bases left between them. The CDR3 is 12 amino acids. Germline-derived CDR1 and CDR2 are SQVTM and ANQGSEA. CDR3 sequence reads: CSVGAATGELFF. The CDR3 DNA is TGCAGCGTTGGGGCAGCCACCGGGGAGCTGTTTTTT.